This T cell receptor beta chain was identified during a study of PD-1 blockade in classical Hodgkin lymphoma (TCRdb year 2020). With regard to the full study: Nivolumab dosing was 3 mg/kg intravenously every 2 weeks, continuing until either disease progression or unacceptable toxicity. A peripheral blood immune signature of response to PD-1 blockade in classical Hodgkin lymphoma was defined using TCR beta sequencing and CyTOF.

From its cysteine to its phenylalanine, the CDR3 spans 15 amino acids. Of the read, only the CDR3 DNA is kept; its 45 bases are in frame from base 1. CDR1 and CDR2 were assigned from the germline V gene as MDHEN and SYDVKM. Genomic DNA was extracted with the Qiagen DNeasy kit from unsorted PBMCs and from negatively selected CD4+ and CD8+ fractions. Amplification of TCR beta CDR3 regions was done by immunoSEQ multiplex PCR with primers that anneal to V and J segments. A synthetic immune receptor repertoire was used to minimize amplification bias, and remaining bias was computationally removed after sequencing. For the original study's pipeline: Custom Python scripts were used to quantify repertoire diversity as the Shannon entropy index. Unsorted, CD4+ and CD8+ repertoires were analyzed separately, except for combined analyses in which CD4+ and CD8+ sequences were merged in silico. Clonal expansion was defined as at least a 2-fold frequency increase after treatment relative to C1D1, with a pseudocount of 0.5 for undetected baseline clones. Clones with 0 or 1 copy at C1D1 were classified as singleton clones, and clones with 2 or more copies were classified as non-singleton clones. Clones expanded in unsorted samples were annotated as CD4+, CD8+ or unknown by matching protein sequences in sorted samples from the same patient. Wilcoxon tests were applied to paired samples to test diversity changes from C1D1 to C4D1. TCRdb obtained this table from immuneACCESS and retained in-frame rearrangements with V and J assigned. These tables miss some clones; where compared with another copy, unresolved V genes account for less than half of the shortfall, and the remainder is unexplained. V and J calls and clone size come straight from that table; D and trimming were deduced from the DNA. For this sample the table gives over 3,500 clones, of which around three quarters were detected only once. The ten largest make up approximately 40% of the sample.

On the study overall, not on this receptor specifically: Newly diagnosed patients were reported to have lower baseline TCR diversity than healthy donors, and relapsed/refractory patients were reported to have lower baseline TCR diversity still. Trial patients achieving complete response had baseline diversity similar to newly diagnosed patients, whereas partial responders and progressors had significantly lower diversity. By C4D1, a significant rise was seen in CD4+ TCR diversity but not in CD8+ TCR diversity (p=0.0027 vs p=0.16), and the rise was most apparent among complete responders (p=0.02). Patients starting nivolumab less than 1 year after ASCT had lower diversity and were excluded from later analyses to avoid confounding by immune reconstitution. Only a single clinical trial cohort was studied, and what caused the repertoire differences, possibly disease activity or prior therapy, remained undefined.

Sample time point, as interpreted from the label and publication: cycle 1 day 1 (C1D1), immediately before nivolumab initiation. Every trial patient had relapsed following autologous stem cell transplantation, and prior brentuximab vedotin exposure was what differed among cohorts A, B and C. The trial cohort was composed of 56 patients with relapsed/refractory classical Hodgkin lymphoma, for whom complete response, partial response or progressive disease was recorded as best overall response. Trial patients were treated with single-agent nivolumab in the multi-cohort phase II CheckMate 205 trial. Best overall response was determined by an independent review committee according to the 2007 International Working Group response criteria. PBMCs from the trial were collected at three points: immediately before nivolumab initiation (C1D1), and during therapy at cycle 2 day 1 and cycle 4 day 1. Peripheral blood was collected in 8 mL Vacutainer Cell Preparation Tubes, from which PBMCs were isolated by centrifugation and then cryopreserved.

Concerning this clone itself: Its recognized antigen is unknown. Base qualities were left out, and no much larger clone turns up one base away.

Rearrangement joined TRBV28 to TRBJ2-5; the junction holds 7 bases that match TRBD2. The J call may be faulty, since TRBJ2-7 better matches the DNA end. The starting material was peripheral blood mononuclear cells (PBMCs), obtained at baseline. The clonotype comes from a human donor with classical Hodgkin lymphoma. The CDR3 region has the sequence CASSFLGEGPYEQYF. The nucleotides read TGTGCCAGCAGTTTTCTCGGGGAGGGCCCGTACGAGCAGTACTTC.